The present TCR beta chain was sequenced within a study of identical twins. Findings of the study overall: Zero-insertion analyses could be partly confounded by invariant MAIT and iNKT cells. The study found weaker excess twin sharing in beta out-of-frame sequences.

Carrying unique molecular identifiers, the cDNA also gained a universal primer site through template switching. TCRdb re-called the 5' RACE reads with MiXCR, one entry per CDR3 protein. This repertoire shows some 210,000 distinct CDR3 sequences, about 16% found once; its top ten account for 40% to 45%. V dropped 9 bases and J dropped 4; count of bases not matched to a gene: 18. CDR3 length equals 17 residues. The V gene's germline CDR1 is SGHTA and CDR2 FQGNSA. There are a few counts of this clonotype. As yet, its antigen is unknown. The data also belong to a second study, concerning T cells expressing NK-cell markers. As reported in that work: Seven HCMV-seropositive donors and one seronegative donor made up the eight sequenced donors.

This chain joins TRBV7-2 and TRBJ1-2; the match to TRBD1 covers 9 bases. This clonotype originated in a woman aged 18-30 years in good health. Sequencing was done on a sample of CD8+ T cells sorted from blood. In DNA form, the CDR3 reads TGTGCCAGTCTCCCCTTGCGGCCAGGGGACAGGGCCTATGGCTACACCTTC. Its protein is CASLPLRPGDRAYGYTF. Full variable domain (rest looked up from reference TRBV7-2 and TRBJ1-2): GAGVSQSPSNKVTEKGKDVELRCDPISGHTALYWYRQSLGQGLEFLIYFQGNSAPDKSGLPSDRFSAERTGGSVSTLTIQRTQQEDSAVYLCASLPLRPGDRAYGYTFGSGTRLTVV.